This T cell receptor (beta chain) was observed in a study of T cells in tumors after PD-1 blockade. About the study: Daily vismodegib 150 mg continued in a subset of anti-PD-1-treated patients. Blood samples averaged roughly 110,000 templates (range about 23,000-260,000) and roughly 37,000 unique clonotypes. Notes on the study in general: About 40% of tumor TCR clonotypes were also found in blood.

The assay was immunoSEQ multiplex PCR, and TCRdb's table has in-frame clones only and misses some. The table includes more than 40,000 clones, 81% detected once. Points on this clone: Its cognate antigen is unknown.

This CDR3 spans 15 amino acids. The germline CDR1 and CDR2 sequences are SGHDT and YYEEEE. V was clipped by 4 bases and J by 3 bases; unmatched bases: 8. J is TRBJ2-7 and V is TRBV5-6, with 9 bases lining up with TRBD1. The source of this sequence is a human donor with basal cell carcinoma. The material sequenced was PBMCs, taken before anti-PD-1 treatment. The CDR3 DNA reads TGTGCCAGCAGCCCCGACAGGGGGGCGGACTACGAGCAGTACTTC. Translated, it gives CASSPDRGADYEQYF.